This T cell receptor (beta chain) was observed in a study of cytotoxic CD8 clonotypes in ibrutinib-treated CLL. At the level of the study: Results showed roughly 25 partial and 2 complete responses; following median about 68 months, approximately 14 remained remitted, about 12 advanced.

The ends were cut back, 4 bases at V and 5 bases at J, with 14 bases in the middle. The germline V gene has CDR1 GTSNPN and CDR2 SVGIG (reference sequence). CDR3 length equals 13 residues. This table comes from immunoSEQ multiplex PCR, and its TCRdb copy is limited to in-frame clones, with some not included. The sample records 150,000 to 200,000 clones, more than 80% being singletons. This TCR derives from a human donor with chronic lymphocytic leukemia. The rearrangement joins TRBV30 to TRBJ1-1, with D unresolved. This sample comprised PBMCs, obtained after 24 months of ibrutinib treatment. The CDR3 spells CAWMDGEGTEAFF. The DNA for the CDR3 is TGTGCCTGGATGGACGGAGAGGGTACTGAAGCTTTCTTT.